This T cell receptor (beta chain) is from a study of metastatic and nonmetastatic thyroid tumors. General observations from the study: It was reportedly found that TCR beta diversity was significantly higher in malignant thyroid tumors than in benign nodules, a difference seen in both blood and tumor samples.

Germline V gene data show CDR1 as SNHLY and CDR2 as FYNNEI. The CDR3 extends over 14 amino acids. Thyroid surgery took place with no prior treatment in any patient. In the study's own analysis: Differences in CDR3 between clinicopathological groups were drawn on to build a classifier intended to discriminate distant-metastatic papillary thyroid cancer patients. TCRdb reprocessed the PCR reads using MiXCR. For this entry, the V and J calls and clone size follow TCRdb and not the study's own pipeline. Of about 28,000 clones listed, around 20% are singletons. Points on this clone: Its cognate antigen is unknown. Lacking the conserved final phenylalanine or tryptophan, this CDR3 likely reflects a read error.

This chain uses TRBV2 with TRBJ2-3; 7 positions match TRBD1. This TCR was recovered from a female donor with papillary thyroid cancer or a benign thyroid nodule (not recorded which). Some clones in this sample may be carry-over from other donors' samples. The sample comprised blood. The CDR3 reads CTSRPTPRGDTQYC. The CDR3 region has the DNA TGTACCAGCAGACCGACTCCCAGGGGGGATACGCAGTATTGT.